The text below deals with one T cell receptor beta chain. Its antigen is as yet unknown. This record belongs to a study of shared clonotypes between healthy human individuals. CD45RA-negative memory and CD45RA+ naive subsets were split from the CD4+ cells. This CDR3 spans 14 amino acids. After removal of 5 bases from V and 7 bases from J, the junction contained 10 bases not matched to a gene. Per the germline V gene, CDR1 is MDHEN and CDR2 is SYDVKM. Study-level points and caveats: Naive subsets usually exceeded memory subsets in estimated richness.

The data were produced by immunoSEQ multiplex PCR, yet TCRdb's version contains in-frame clones alone and is incomplete. The sample lists 550,000 to 850,000 clones, roughly 70% seen once, with roughly 1.7% in the top ten. The rearrangement joins TRBV28 to TRBJ1-2; 7 bases line up with TRBD1. What was sequenced was memory CD4+ T cells sorted from blood. The subset is: CD45RA-negative fraction. The TCR sequence derives from a woman between 25 and 40 years old in good health. This chain's CDR3 is CASSPATGTLGYTF. The CDR3, as DNA: TGTGCCAGCAGTCCCGCGACAGGGACTCTTGGCTACACCTTC.